Each of the 12 T cell receptor beta chains below was sequenced from the same sample in a study of persistence of HIV-infected CD4 T cells. This was the immunoSEQ version 4 assay in survey mode. TCRdb keeps only in-frame clones here, not all; method: immunoSEQ multiplex PCR. The sample shows 10,000 to 15,000 clones, around 68% of them seen only once. The stimulus was lysate of CMV-infected fibroblasts, 8.5 to 10 ug/mL. Sorting selected CD4+ T cells upregulating both CD40 ligand and CD69. No cognate antigen is known for these TCRs. The sample here was CD4+ T cells sorted from PBMCs after roughly 18-hour stimulation, taken from a patient who received antiretroviral therapy. Every receptor here comes from an adult man with HIV who was CMV-seropositive.

V gene TRBV2 combines with J gene TRBJ1-1; D uncertain. The V gene's germline CDR1 is SNHLY and CDR2 FYNNEI. Deletions cut 7 bases from V and 5 bases from J, with 20 bases between. The CDR3 is 15 amino acids. DNA of the CDR3: TGTGCCAGCATTCGTGATGGCCCCGGCTGGACTGAAGCTTTCTTT. This translates into CASIRDGPGWTEAFF.

In its sample, this clone was seen once. V is TRBV13 and J is TRBJ2-7; D might be TRBD2 (6 bases). Germline V lookup: CDR1 PRHDT, CDR2 FYEKMQ (reference sequence). The CDR3 covers 15 residues. V was clipped by 5 bases and J by 0 bases, with 14 bases between them. The CDR3 coding sequence is TGTGCCAGCAGCCAGGTAGCGGACAACTCCTACGAGCAGTACTTC. Amino acid sequence: CASSQVADNSYEQYF.

This sequence joins TRBV5-4 and TRBJ1-3; a weak D match, TRBD1 (5 bases). Germline values: CDR1 SGHNT, CDR2 YYREEE (reference sequence). The CDR3 has 13 amino acids. Deletions cut 2 bases from V and 5 bases from J, with 8 bases between. The CDR3 spells CASSFQGRNTIYF. CDR3 DNA sequence: TGTGCCAGCAGCTTCCAGGGAAGAAACACCATATATTTT.

A remark on this clone: Other DNA sequences in the same sample also yield this CDR3. The V gene is TRBV5-4, the J gene TRBJ2-1, with 7 bases aligning to TRBD1. Unmatched junction bases numbered 3, after V lost 0 bases and J lost 3 bases. The germline CDR1 and CDR2 sequences are SGHNT and YYREEE (reference sequence). The CDR3 sequence is 15 residues long. CDR3 in DNA: TGTGCCAGCAGCTTGGTGTCAGGGGGCTACAATGAGCAGTTCTTC. It yields the protein CASSLVSGGYNEQFF.

V usage is TRBV15 and J usage is TRBJ1-1; D gene unclear. The length of the CDR3 is 12 residues. The V end was cut by 0 bases, the J end by 7 bases, with 6 bases between. The germline V gene encodes CDR1 LNHNV and CDR2 YYDKDF (reference sequence). CDR3 in DNA: TGTGCCACCAGCAGAGATACGGGTGAAGCTTTCTTT. Its protein is CATSRDTGEAFF.

This clone is categorized as large (0.1 to 1%). The V gene is TRBV2, the J gene TRBJ2-7, with 9 positions matching TRBD1. The junction had 10 bases not matched to a gene; V was cut back by 7 bases and J by 3 bases. CDR1 SNHLY and CDR2 FYNNEI come from the germline V gene. The CDR3 spans 15 residues. The CDR3 spells CASKQGQGGIYEQYF. CDR3 DNA sequence: TGTGCCAGCAAACAGGGACAGGGTGGGATCTACGAGCAGTACTTC. Using reference TRBV2 and TRBJ2-7 for the parts outside the CDR3, the full variable domain is EPEVTQTPSHQVTQMGQEVILRCVPISNHLYFYWYRQILGQKVEFLVSFYNNEISEKSEIFDDQFSVERPDGSNFTLKIRSTKLEDSAMYFCASKQGQGGIYEQYFGPGTRLTVT.

The V and J genes are TRBV6-2 or TRBV6-3 and TRBJ1-6; no definite D call. V gave up 2 bases and J gave up 5 bases, with 7 bases separating them. CDR1 is MNHEY, CDR2 SVGEGT, per germline. This CDR3 comprises 14 residues. This chain's CDR3 is CASSYGRNNSPLHF. In nucleotides, the CDR3 is TGTGCCAGCAGTTACGGGCGGAATAATTCACCCCTCCACTTT.

This clone was recorded only once. V gene TRBV5-4 combines with J gene TRBJ1-3; TRBD1 agrees at 9 bases. CDR3 length: 16 residues. Germline CDR1 SGHNT, CDR2 YYREEE (reference sequence). The J segment lost 0 bases and the V segment lost 3 bases, leaving 4 bases of the junction unmatched. CDR3 region: CASSSPGQGSGNTIYF. The CDR3 region has the DNA TGTGCCAGCAGCTCACCGGGACAGGGCTCTGGAAACACCATATATTTT.

This chain uses TRBV5-5 with TRBJ1-2; D not resolved. There are 14 residues in the CDR3. Trimming removed 4 bases from V and 4 bases from J, with 14 bases in between. Germline assignment: CDR1 SGHKS and CDR2 YYEKEE (reference sequence). CDR3 amino acids: CASSPGPPGYGYTF. In DNA form, the CDR3 reads TGTGCCAGCAGCCCCGGGCCACCGGGCTATGGCTACACCTTC.

V gene TRBV27 combines with J gene TRBJ1-2; perhaps TRBD1 as D (6 bases). The CDR3 totals 17 residues. Trimming shortened V by 1 base and J by 6 bases, and 21 bases separated the two germline ends. The germline V gene encodes CDR1 MNHEY and CDR2 SMNVEV (reference sequence). The CDR3 spells CASSLLVSGGVTHGYTF. The CDR3 bases are TGTGCCAGCAGTTTATTGGTGTCGGGGGGCGTTACCCATGGCTACACCTTC.

The rearrangement uses TRBV18 and TRBJ2-2; D possibly matches TRBD1 or TRBD2 (5 bases each). This CDR3 has 15 amino acids. V dropped 5 bases and J dropped 0 bases, with 10 bases sitting between them. Germline V gene lookup returns CDR1 KGHSH and CDR2 LQKENI. The CDR3 sequence is CASSSGPANTGELFF. CDR3 DNA: TGTGCCAGCTCATCGGGACCGGCGAACACCGGGGAGCTGTTTTTT.

This chain joins TRBV3-1 (or the pseudogene TRBV3-2) and TRBJ1-2; a weak D match, TRBD1 (5 bases). CDR3 length: 12 residues. V shed 4 bases and J shed 4 bases, with 7 bases lying between them. Per germline, CDR1 LGHDT and CDR2 YNNKEL (reference sequence). The CDR3 DNA reads as TGTGCCAGCAGCCGACAGATCTATGGCTACACCTTC. Its protein is CASSRQIYGYTF.